Below, 21 T cell receptor beta chains from the same sample are listed, as sequenced in a study of shared clonotypes between healthy human individuals. The table came from immunoSEQ multiplex PCR; TCRdb's copy has only in-frame clones and leaves some out. The table has around 690,000 clones, 90% seen once. Sequenced material: memory CD8+ T cells from PBMCs. Indicated subset: CD45RO+ cells pooled with CCR7-negative TemRA cells. These receptors were collected from a man aged 18 to 35 in good health. Some clones in this sample may be carry-over from other donors' samples.

The V and J genes are TRBV6-6 and TRBJ2-1, with D perhaps assigned TRBD1 or TRBD2 (5 bases each). V lost 2 bases to trimming and J lost 9 bases, with 14 bases between them. The CDR3 consists of 14 residues. Germline CDR1 reads MNHNY; CDR2 reads SVGAGI (reference sequence). The CDR3 bases are TGTGCCAGCAGTTACGGGACCCTAGACGGTGAGCAGTTCTTC. As protein: CASSYGTLDGEQFF.

This clone was seen more than once but under ten times. The same CDR3 can be traced to other DNA sequences in this sample. The chain recombines TRBV9 with TRBJ1-1; no reliable D call. The germline V and J ends were trimmed by 0 bases and 3 bases, with 3 bases remaining between them. CDR1 and CDR2 (germline): SGDLS, YYNGEE. This CDR3 contains 12 residues. The CDR3 DNA follows: TGTGCCAGCAGCGTAGGAGACACTGAAGCTTTCTTT. Translating it yields CASSVGDTEAFF.

The rearrangement links TRBV6-5 to TRBJ1-1, with D perhaps TRBD1 (6 bases). Germline V CDR1 and CDR2: MNHEY, SVGAGI. Trimming left V 6 bases short and J 7 bases short, with 18 bases between. This CDR3 is 14 amino acids long. The chain's CDR3 is CASRQRGQTLEAFF. The CDR3 DNA sequence: TGTGCCAGCAGACAGCGCGGACAGACCCTTGAAGCTTTCTTT.

As regards this clone: The junction and the germline gene differ at one end; a read error may be behind it. The chain combines TRBV18 with TRBJ1-1; 7 bases line up with TRBD1. The CDR3 covers 16 residues. CDR1 KGHSH and CDR2 LQKENI come from the germline V gene. DNA of the CDR3: TGTGCCAGCTCACCCATAGACAGGGTACGGAACAGTGAAGCTTTCTTT. Its protein is CASSPIDRVRNSEAFF.

The chain couples TRBV29-1 to TRBJ1-1; 9 bases agree with TRBD1. J lost 8 bases, V lost 7 bases, and 8 bases had no gene match. This CDR3 region has 12 residues. Germline CDR1 reads SQVTM; CDR2 reads ANQGSEA. Here the CDR3 reads CSGGQGSPEAFF. Here the CDR3 DNA reads TGCAGCGGTGGACAGGGGAGCCCCGAAGCTTTCTTT.

The chain uses TRBV7-9 and TRBJ1-4; D is unclear. Germline V gene sequence: CDR1 SEHNR, CDR2 FQNEAQ (reference sequence). V lost 5 bases and J 5 bases, leaving 21 bases between the germline ends. The CDR3 is made up of 17 amino acids. As DNA, the CDR3 is TGTGCCAGCAGCCCCCTTCGCATCAACCCGGCGAATGAAAAACTGTTTTTT. It specifies CASSPLRINPANEKLFF.

This chain connects TRBV4-3 to TRBJ1-2; D not resolved. V dropped 0 bases and J dropped 4 bases, with 12 bases sitting between them. CDR3 length: 15 amino acids. CDR1 is LGHNA and CDR2 is YSLEER in the germline V gene. CDR3 protein: CASSQERGRSYGYTF. DNA of the CDR3: TGCGCCAGCAGCCAAGAACGAGGGAGGAGCTATGGCTACACCTTC.

The rearrangement uses TRBV5-8 and TRBJ2-1, with 8 bases fitting TRBD2. With V trimmed by 1 base and J by 6 bases, 6 bases remained unmatched. Germline loops: CDR1 SGHTS, CDR2 YDEGEE. There are 15 residues in the CDR3. DNA for the CDR3: TGTGCCAGCAGCTTGCCAACTAGCGGATCCAATGAGCAGTTCTTC. It specifies CASSLPTSGSNEQFF.

The rearrangement links TRBV7-9 to TRBJ2-6; 9 bases agree with TRBD1. V gave up 5 bases and J gave up 0 bases; unmatched junction bases: 11. CDR1 and CDR2 from the germline V gene are SEHNR and FQNEAQ (reference sequence). The length of the CDR3 is 19 residues. CDR3 DNA sequence: TGTGCCAGCAGCGAAATGGCCACAGGGGGCCTCTCTGGGGCCAACGTCCTGACTTTC. Amino acid sequence: CASSEMATGGLSGANVLTF.

The V and J genes are TRBV30 and TRBJ2-3; D perhaps matches TRBD2 (5 bases). This CDR3 has 14 amino acids. V was shortened by 1 base and J by 2 bases, with 10 bases between the two germline ends. Germline CDR1 is GTSNPN and CDR2 is SVGIG (reference sequence). The DNA for the CDR3 is TGTGCCTGGAGTGGTTTAGCGACCACAGATACGCAGTATTTT. It is translated as CAWSGLATTDTQYF. The complete variable domain, with remaining parts taken from reference TRBV30 and TRBJ2-3, reads SQTIHQWPATLVQPVGSPLSLECTVEGTSNPNLYWYRQAAGRGLQLLFYSVGIGQISSEVPQNLSASRPQDRQFILSSKKLLLSDSGFYLCAWSGLATTDTQYFGPGTRLTVL.

This chain connects TRBV7-8 to TRBJ2-1, with TRBD2 identical over 9 bases. Germline-derived CDR1 and CDR2 are SGHVS and FQNEAQ. The CDR3 sequence is 15 residues long. Germline trimming cut 5 bases from V and 8 bases from J; bases unmatched to any gene: 10. The DNA of the CDR3 is TGTGCCAGCAGCCCCCCTAGCGGGATCATCTATGAGCAGTTCTTC. Protein product: CASSPPSGIIYEQFF.

This chain uses TRBV5-5 with TRBJ1-1, with no clear D. The germline V gene encodes CDR1 SGHKS and CDR2 YYEKEE (reference sequence). The V end lost 0 bases, the J end lost 4 bases, and 13 bases lay between the germline ends. The CDR3 covers 15 residues. The CDR3 nucleotides read TGTGCCAGCAGCTTGGTTTCTCTCCCGGGCACTGAAGCTTTCTTT. Protein product: CASSLVSLPGTEAFF.

The chain recombines TRBV7-9 with TRBJ2-2; 8 bases line up with TRBD2. V was clipped by 11 bases and J by 1 base; unmatched bases: 12. Germline V gives CDR1 SEHNR, CDR2 FQNEAQ (reference sequence). The CDR3 is 16 amino acids. CDR3 sequence reads: CASAGQAGVNTGELFF. In DNA form, the CDR3 reads TGTGCCTCGGCGGGGCAAGCGGGAGTGAACACCGGGGAGCTGTTTTTT.

Ten or more counts support this clone. V is TRBV7-9 and J is TRBJ2-1; 12 bases are shared with TRBD2. Germline assignment: CDR1 SEHNR and CDR2 FQNEAQ (reference sequence). The CDR3 is 17 amino acids. V trimming: 5 bases; J trimming: 6 bases; junction bases outside the gene matches: 11. Here the CDR3 reads CASSETSGRGGSNEQFF. CDR3 DNA: TGTGCCAGCAGCGAGACTAGCGGGAGAGGGGGTAGCAATGAGCAGTTCTTC.

The chain is built from TRBV13 and TRBJ2-1; 12 bases align to TRBD1. The V and J ends lost 0 bases and 8 bases, in that order; junction bases with no gene match: 11. The CDR3 is made up of 18 amino acids. Germline V gene lookup returns CDR1 PRHDT and CDR2 FYEKMQ (reference sequence). This CDR3 reads CASSLGYGGQGARDEQFF. DNA for the CDR3: TGTGCCAGCAGCTTAGGCTATGGGGGACAGGGGGCCAGGGATGAGCAGTTCTTC.

The V call is TRBV6-1, the J call TRBJ2-1, with TRBD1 matching over 9 bases. Germline V gives CDR1 MNHNS, CDR2 SASEGT. The CDR3 is made up of 15 amino acids. The ends lost 3 bases at V and 0 bases at J; junction bases unmatched: 0. Here the CDR3 DNA reads TGTGCCAGCAGTGAGGACAGGGGCTCCTACAATGAGCAGTTCTTC. Encoded protein: CASSEDRGSYNEQFF.

The chain has TRBV5-1 and TRBJ2-1; 7 bases line up with TRBD1. The germline V gene encodes CDR1 SGHRS and CDR2 YFSETQ. This CDR3 comprises 15 residues. The junction had 4 bases not matched to a gene; V was cut back by 0 bases and J by 4 bases. The CDR3 DNA follows: TGCGCCAGCAGCTTGGCCGGGACAGTTTACAATGAGCAGTTCTTC. Protein product: CASSLAGTVYNEQFF.

The chain uses TRBV7-9 and TRBJ2-2; 8 nucleotides match TRBD1. This CDR3 contains 15 residues. V lost 4 bases, J lost 5 bases, and 6 bases stayed unmatched. The V gene's germline CDR1 is SEHNR and CDR2 FQNEAQ (reference sequence). The chain's CDR3 is CASSSQGASTGELFF. Written as DNA, the CDR3 is TGTGCCAGCAGCTCGCAGGGGGCGTCGACCGGGGAGCTGTTTTTT.

Comments on this clone: The same CDR3 also results from other DNA sequences found in this sample. The rearrangement uses TRBV7-9 and TRBJ2-7; no definite D call. The germline CDR1 and CDR2 sequences are SEHNR and FQNEAQ (reference sequence). The CDR3 is 15 amino acids. Trimming cost V 5 bases and J 0 bases, with 14 bases left between them. CDR3 DNA: TGTGCCAGCAGCCCTCCGACTGGAGCCTCCTACGAGCAGTACTTC. The encoded protein is CASSPPTGASYEQYF.

The rearrangement joins TRBV6-5 to TRBJ2-7; TRBD1 aligns across 7 bases. Germline V lookup: CDR1 MNHEY, CDR2 SVGAGI. V was pared by 6 bases and J by 4 bases, with 9 bases of the junction left unmatched. This CDR3 region has 14 residues. The CDR3 is CASRDGTAWYEQYF. DNA for the CDR3: TGTGCCAGCAGAGACGGGACAGCATGGTACGAGCAGTACTTC.

This clone was counted a single time. The chain uses TRBV27 and TRBJ1-4, with TRBD1 as a possible D gene (6 bases). Germline V lookup: CDR1 MNHEY, CDR2 SMNVEV (reference sequence). This CDR3 region has 15 residues. V was cut by 5 bases and J by 5 bases, with 15 bases left in between. CDR3 DNA sequence: TGTGCCAGCAGTACGACAGGACTAACAAATGAAAAACTGTTTTTT. Translated, it gives CASSTTGLTNEKLFF.